The 15 T cell receptor beta chains presented below share a single source sample, sequenced in a study of Ad26.COV2.S vaccination and SARS-CoV-2 variants. Only in-frame clones appear in the TCRdb table, and some are missing; sequencing was by immunoSEQ multiplex PCR. Of a few hundred thousand clones listed, approximately 90% are singletons. Treatment meaning: about 20 received Ad26.COV2.S at low or high dose, single or two shots; roughly 5 received placebo; per-sample allocation not given. The study sampled participants on day 63 after the first vaccine or placebo injection. The input for sequencing was peripheral blood, taken in a trial of Ad26.COV2.S vaccine versus placebo. The receptor source for this set is a person aged 18-60 years who received the Ad26.COV2.S COVID-19 vaccine or a placebo.

The genes are TRBV29-1 and TRBJ2-5; TRBD1 agrees at 8 bases. Germline values: CDR1 SQVTM, CDR2 ANQGSEA. The CDR3 contains 18 residues. The trim removed 0 bases at V and 2 bases at J, leaving 14 bases unmatched. The CDR3 is CSVEDRGWTGKLQETQYF. In DNA, the CDR3 is TGCAGCGTTGAAGACCGTGGGTGGACAGGGAAATTACAAGAGACCCAGTACTTC.

This clone appeared a single time. The chain combines TRBV4-3 with TRBJ2-3; 8 positions agree with TRBD2. The trim removed 6 bases at V and 6 bases at J, leaving 14 bases unmatched. The length of the CDR3 is 16 residues. Germline V gives CDR1 LGHNA, CDR2 YSLEER. The CDR3 sequence is CASRETGWTSSDTQYF. As DNA, the CDR3 is TGCGCCAGCAGAGAAACAGGGTGGACTAGCTCCGATACGCAGTATTTT.

This clone is a singleton in its sample. One junction end disagrees with the germline gene, perhaps due to a read error. The gene calls are TRBV4-1 and TRBJ1-1; D remains unclear. This CDR3 is built from 17 residues. CDR1 and CDR2 from the germline V gene are MGHRA and YSYEKL. CDR3 region: CASNQLFDHVMNTEAFF. CDR3 in DNA: TGCGCCAGCAACCAACTATTCGATCATGTTATGAACACTGAAGCTTTCTTT.

The J gene is TRBJ2-2, the V gene TRBV19, with D possibly being TRBD2 (6 bases). Looked up from germline, CDR1 is LNHDA and CDR2 is SQIVND (reference sequence). This CDR3 is 13 amino acids long. Trimming shortened V by 10 bases and J by 0 bases, and 9 bases separated the two germline ends. The CDR3 DNA reads TGTGCCACTGCTAGCGCGAACACCGGGGAGCTGTTTTTT. Amino acid sequence: CATASANTGELFF.

V usage is TRBV23-1 and J usage is TRBJ2-5, with 7 bases matching TRBD1. TRBV23-1 belongs to the ORF category, with a function that is uncertain. J lost 5 bases, V lost 4 bases, and 7 bases had no gene match. CDR3 length: 14 amino acids. The CDR3 sequence: CASSPLDRWETQYF. CDR3 nucleotides: TGCGCCAGCAGTCCCTTGGACAGGTGGGAGACCCAGTACTTC.

This clone appeared a few times. The genes are TRBV28 and TRBJ1-5, with unresolved D. Trimming cost V 2 bases and J 6 bases, with 11 bases left between them. Germline-derived CDR1 and CDR2 are MDHEN and SYDVKM. The CDR3 is 14 residues long. The CDR3 DNA reads TGTGCCAGCAGTTTAATAGGGAACAGTCAGCCCCAGCATTTT. This translates into CASSLIGNSQPQHF.

The chain joins TRBV7-9 to TRBJ2-7, with 8 bases fitting TRBD1. The CDR3 runs to 16 residues. Trimming cost V 4 bases and J 0 bases; bases outside gene matches: 8. Germline loops: CDR1 SEHNR, CDR2 FQNEAQ (reference sequence). CDR3 region: CASSYDRGKSSYEQYF. In DNA form, the CDR3 reads TGTGCCAGCAGCTACGACAGGGGTAAGAGCTCCTACGAGCAGTACTTC.

V usage is TRBV7-3 and J usage is TRBJ2-5; TRBD2 matches 9 bases. V was pared by 3 bases and J by 4 bases, with 6 bases of the junction left unmatched. The CDR3 runs to 15 residues. The germline gives CDR1 SGHTA, CDR2 FQGTGA. CDR3 DNA: TGTGCCAGCAGCTTGGGACTAGCTTTGGGAGAGACCCAGTACTTC. Translating gives CASSLGLALGETQYF.

This clone has just a few counts. The chain links TRBV19 to TRBJ2-1; perhaps TRBD2 as D (5 bases). Germline CDR1 reads LNHDA; CDR2 reads SQIVND (reference sequence). V was trimmed by 5 bases and J by 0 bases, leaving 14 bases between them. The CDR3 is 16 residues long. CDR3 region: CASSFPAGSSYNEQFF. In nucleotides, the CDR3 is TGTGCCAGTAGTTTCCCTGCGGGTAGCTCCTACAATGAGCAGTTCTTC.

The CDR3 nucleotides are TGTGCCAGTAGTATTTCCAATGAGCAGTTCTTC. This codes for CASSISNEQFF. This rearrangement joins TRBV19 to TRBJ2-1; no clear D gene. This CDR3 is 11 amino acids long. The germline gives CDR1 LNHDA, CDR2 SQIVND (reference sequence). V gave up 3 bases and J gave up 6 bases, with 3 bases separating them.

The V gene is TRBV5-5, the J gene TRBJ1-5, with D unclear. This CDR3 region has 17 residues. Germline-derived CDR1 and CDR2 are SGHKS and YYEKEE (reference sequence). Trimming removed 1 base at V and 2 bases at J, with 16 bases between. Here the CDR3 DNA reads TGTGCCAGCAGCTTGTATCTGGAGCGGAGTGGCAATCAGCCCCAGCATTTT. Amino acid sequence: CASSLYLERSGNQPQHF.

The chain uses TRBV7-8 and TRBJ2-1, with 9 bases fitting TRBD2. The CDR3 runs to 15 residues. The germline V gene encodes CDR1 SGHVS and CDR2 FQNEAQ. Losses at the gene ends were 5 bases for V and 10 bases for J; bases not matched to a gene: 12. CDR3 region: CASSPRVSGRSEQFF. The CDR3 DNA reads as TGTGCCAGCAGCCCCCGGGTTAGCGGGAGAAGCGAGCAGTTCTTC.

This clone has only one observation. The chain joins TRBV5-1 to TRBJ2-7; perhaps D is TRBD1 or TRBD2 (6 bases each). V was trimmed by 7 bases and J by 7 bases, leaving 24 bases between them. The CDR3 totals 15 residues. Germline CDR1 SGHRS, CDR2 YFSETQ. CDR3 sequence: CASSGGGQTIGEQYF. The CDR3 nucleotides read TGCGCCAGCTCTGGGGGAGGACAGACGATAGGAGAGCAGTACTTC.

The chain uses TRBV4-1 and TRBJ2-1, with D perhaps TRBD2 (7 bases). The length of the CDR3 is 18 residues. V was pared by 0 bases and J by 0 bases, with 15 bases between. The germline CDR1 and CDR2 sequences are MGHRA and YSYEKL. In DNA, the CDR3 is TGCGCCAGCAGCCAAGATTCGGGGGGCACGCGCTCCTACAATGAGCAGTTCTTC. This gives the protein CASSQDSGGTRSYNEQFF.

The gene calls are TRBV3-1 (or the pseudogene TRBV3-2) and TRBJ1-1, with 7 bases that match TRBD1. CDR1 LGHDT and CDR2 YNNKEL come from the germline V gene (reference sequence). This CDR3 is built from 12 residues. The ends lost 5 bases at V and 8 bases at J; junction bases unmatched: 5. CDR3 sequence: CASSWDREEAFF. CDR3 DNA sequence: TGTGCCAGCAGCTGGGACAGAGAGGAAGCTTTCTTT.